This TCR beta chain emerged from a study of blood T cell repertoires in COVID-19. Study-level information: Whether acute or convalescent, the COVID-19 samples came from the United States, Italy and Spain. PBMCs, B-cell-depleted T cells, or T cells were the source of the cDNA or gDNA that made up the material.

Participants came from fewer than 25 US areas, aged about 18 to 95 years. Participant-given clinical history determined each cohort assignment. This clone occurred once. The CDR3 sequence is 14 residues long. CDR1 and CDR2 (germline): LGHNA, YSLEER. Trimming took 3 bases from V and 3 from J, leaving 11 bases between them. The table came from immunoSEQ multiplex PCR; TCRdb's copy has only in-frame clones and leaves some out. There are roughly 330,000 clones in the sample; around 87% occur only once, and approximately 5% lies in the top ten. V usage is TRBV4-3 and J usage is TRBJ1-1; maybe TRBD1 (6 bases). The sequenced sample was PBMCs or T cells enriched from blood (not recorded which). This clonotype was sampled from a woman younger than 45 who had recovered from COVID-19. The CDR3: CASSQDRTHTEAFF. DNA for the CDR3: TGCGCCAGCAGCCAGGACAGAACGCACACTGAAGCTTTCTTT.